This TCR beta chain came from a study of shared clonotypes between healthy human individuals. Germline V gene lookup returns CDR1 SGDLS and CDR2 YYNGEE. J was trimmed by 3 bases and V by 3 bases; bases with no gene match: 8. The CDR3 contains 16 residues. Sequenced by immunoSEQ multiplex PCR; TCRdb stores in-frame clones only, minus some. The profile shows approximately 2.1 million clones, approximately 93% of them singletons. The V gene is TRBV9, the J gene TRBJ2-3; TRBD2 aligns across 9 bases. The sequencing input was naive CD4+ T cells from PBMCs. Subset specified: CD45RA+ positively selected. This sequence was found in a man aged 18 to 30 in good health. Some clones in this sample may be carry-over from other donors' samples. CDR3 in amino acids: CASSALSGRPTDTQYF. CDR3 in DNA: TGTGCCAGCAGCGCCCTGAGCGGGAGGCCTACAGATACGCAGTATTTT.